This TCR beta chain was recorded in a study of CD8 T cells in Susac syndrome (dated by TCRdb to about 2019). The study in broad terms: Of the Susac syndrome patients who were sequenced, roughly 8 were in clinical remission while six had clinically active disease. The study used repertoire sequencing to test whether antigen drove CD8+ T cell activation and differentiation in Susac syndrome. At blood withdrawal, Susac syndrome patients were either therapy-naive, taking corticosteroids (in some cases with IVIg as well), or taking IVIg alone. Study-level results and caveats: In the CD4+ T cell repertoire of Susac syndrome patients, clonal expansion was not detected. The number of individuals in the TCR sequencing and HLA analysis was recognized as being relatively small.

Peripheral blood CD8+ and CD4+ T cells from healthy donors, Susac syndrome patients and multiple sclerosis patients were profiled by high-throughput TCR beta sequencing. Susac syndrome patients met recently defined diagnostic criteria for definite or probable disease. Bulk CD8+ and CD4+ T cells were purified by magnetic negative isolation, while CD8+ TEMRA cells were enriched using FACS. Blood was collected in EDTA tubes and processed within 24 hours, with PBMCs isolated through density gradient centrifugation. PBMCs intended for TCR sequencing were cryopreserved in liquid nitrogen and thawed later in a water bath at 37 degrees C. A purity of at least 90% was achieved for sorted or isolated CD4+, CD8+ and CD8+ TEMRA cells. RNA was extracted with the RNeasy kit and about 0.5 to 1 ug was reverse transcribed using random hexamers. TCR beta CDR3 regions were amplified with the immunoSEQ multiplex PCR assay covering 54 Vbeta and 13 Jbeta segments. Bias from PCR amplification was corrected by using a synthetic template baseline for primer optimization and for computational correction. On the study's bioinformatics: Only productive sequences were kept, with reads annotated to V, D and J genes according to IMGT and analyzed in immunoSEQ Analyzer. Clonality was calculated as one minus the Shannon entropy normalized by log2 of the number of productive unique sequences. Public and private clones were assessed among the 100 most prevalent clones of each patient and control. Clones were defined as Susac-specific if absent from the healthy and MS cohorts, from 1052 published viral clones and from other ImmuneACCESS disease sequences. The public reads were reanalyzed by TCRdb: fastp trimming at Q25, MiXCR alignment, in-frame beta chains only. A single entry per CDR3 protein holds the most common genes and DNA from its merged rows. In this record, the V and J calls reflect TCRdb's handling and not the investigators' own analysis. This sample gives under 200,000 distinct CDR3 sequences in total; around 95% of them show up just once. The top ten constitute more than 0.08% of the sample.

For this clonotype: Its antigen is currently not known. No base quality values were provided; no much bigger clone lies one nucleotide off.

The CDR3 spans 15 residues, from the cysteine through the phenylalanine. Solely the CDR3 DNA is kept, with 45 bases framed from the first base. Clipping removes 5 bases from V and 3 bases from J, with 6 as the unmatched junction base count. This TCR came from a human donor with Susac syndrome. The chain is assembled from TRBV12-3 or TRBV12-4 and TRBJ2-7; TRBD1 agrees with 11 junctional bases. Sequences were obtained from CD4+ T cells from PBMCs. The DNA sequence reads TGTGCCAGCAGTCAATCCGGGACAGGGGGCTACGAGCAGTACTTC. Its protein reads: CASSQSGTGGYEQYF.